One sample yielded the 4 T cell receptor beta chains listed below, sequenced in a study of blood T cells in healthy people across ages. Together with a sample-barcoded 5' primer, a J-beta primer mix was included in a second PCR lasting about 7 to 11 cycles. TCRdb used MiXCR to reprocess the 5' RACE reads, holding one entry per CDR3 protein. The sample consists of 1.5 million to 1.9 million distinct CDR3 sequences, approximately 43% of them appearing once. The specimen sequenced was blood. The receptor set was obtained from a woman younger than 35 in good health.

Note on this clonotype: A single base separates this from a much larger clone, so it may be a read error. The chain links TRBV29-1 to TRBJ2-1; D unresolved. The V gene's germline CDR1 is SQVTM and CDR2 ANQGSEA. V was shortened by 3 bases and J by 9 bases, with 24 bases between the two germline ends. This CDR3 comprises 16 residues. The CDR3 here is CSVDAQPLDDPPEQFF. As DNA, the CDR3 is TGCAGCGTTGATGCCCAACCACTGGACGACCCACCTGAGCAGTTCTTC.

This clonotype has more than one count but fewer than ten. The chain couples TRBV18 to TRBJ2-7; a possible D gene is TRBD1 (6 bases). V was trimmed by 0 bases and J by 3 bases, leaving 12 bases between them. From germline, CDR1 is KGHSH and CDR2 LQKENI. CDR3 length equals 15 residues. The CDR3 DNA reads TGTGCCAGCTCACCACCGAGGGGGACCGGCTACGAGCAGTACTTC. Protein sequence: CASSPPRGTGYEQYF.

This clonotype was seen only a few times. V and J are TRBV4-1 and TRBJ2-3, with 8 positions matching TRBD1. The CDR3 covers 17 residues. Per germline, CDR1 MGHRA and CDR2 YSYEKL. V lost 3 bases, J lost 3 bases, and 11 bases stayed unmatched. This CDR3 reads CASSHQRTGRRTDTQYF. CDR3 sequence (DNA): TGCGCCAGCAGCCACCAACGGACAGGGAGGAGGACAGATACGCAGTATTTT.

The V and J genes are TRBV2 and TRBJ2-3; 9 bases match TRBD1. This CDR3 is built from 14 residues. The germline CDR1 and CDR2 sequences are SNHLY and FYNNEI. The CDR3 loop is CTTRTGAGTDTQYF. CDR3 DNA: TGTACCACCCGGACAGGGGCGGGCACAGATACGCAGTATTTT. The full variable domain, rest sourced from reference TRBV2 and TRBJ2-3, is EPEVTQTPSHQVTQMGQEVILRCVPISNHLYFYWYRQILGQKVEFLVSFYNNEISEKSEIFDDQFSVERPDGSNFTLKIRSTKLEDSAMYFCTTRTGAGTDTQYFGPGTRLTVL.